What follows are 31 T cell receptor beta chains derived from one specimen sequenced in a study of OX40 agonist ivuxolimab in advanced cancers. Only in-frame clones appear in the TCRdb table, and some are missing; sequencing was by immunoSEQ multiplex PCR. The sample includes about 82,000 clones, less than 85% of them seen just once. The material was CD4+ or CD8+ T cells sorted from blood, obtained in a trial of the OX40 agonist ivuxolimab. Receptors originate from an adult with an advanced solid tumor such as melanoma, head and neck, liver or kidney cancer.

CDR3 amino acids: CASAEGGSTDTQYF. CDR3 bases: TGTGCCAGCGCCGAGGGCGGGAGCACAGATACGCAGTATTTT. The chain uses TRBV5-4 and TRBJ2-3; weak D call: TRBD2 (5 bases). CDR1 SGHNT and CDR2 YYREEE come from the germline V gene (reference sequence). Trimming removed 7 bases at V and 0 bases at J, with 12 bases between. This CDR3 has 14 residues.

The CDR3 loop reads CASSELAGVNEQFF. Here the CDR3 DNA reads TGTGCCAGCAGTGAACTAGCGGGCGTCAATGAGCAGTTCTTC. This chain uses TRBV6-1 with TRBJ2-1; 8 nucleotides match TRBD2. This CDR3 contains 14 residues. Germline V CDR1 and CDR2: MNHNS, SASEGT. The V gene end was trimmed by 2 bases and the J gene end by 6 bases; junction bases not matched to a gene: 3.

This clone was recorded only once. J is TRBJ1-1 and V is TRBV5-4, with 7 bases fitting TRBD1. Per the germline V gene, CDR1 is SGHNT and CDR2 is YYREEE (reference sequence). After removal of 4 bases from V and 2 bases from J, the junction contained 8 bases not matched to a gene. The CDR3 runs 15 residues. The CDR3 sequence: CASSGGGTDNTEAFF. CDR3 bases: TGTGCCAGCAGCGGGGGAGGGACAGACAACACTGAAGCTTTCTTT.

V and J are TRBV18 and TRBJ2-1, with no clear D. CDR1 and CDR2 from the germline V gene are KGHSH and LQKENI. V lost 2 bases and J lost 5, with 7 bases in between. This CDR3 is built from 13 residues. CDR3 residues: CASSPADNNEQFF. CDR3 DNA sequence: TGTGCCAGCTCACCAGCCGATAACAATGAGCAGTTCTTC.

The V call is TRBV7-9, the J call TRBJ2-3, with D possibly matching TRBD2 (6 bases). V lost 5 bases to trimming and J lost 1 base, with 16 bases between them. The germline CDR1 and CDR2 sequences are SEHNR and FQNEAQ (reference sequence). This CDR3 is 16 amino acids long. CDR3 sequence (DNA): TGTGCCAGCAGCAACGGGGGATCGGTGGGCACAGATACGCAGTATTTT. This codes for CASSNGGSVGTDTQYF. Full variable domain (outside the CDR3, taken from reference TRBV7-9 and TRBJ2-3): DTGVSQNPRHKITKRGQNVTFRCDPISEHNRLYWYRQTLGQGPEFLTYFQNEAQLEKSRLLSDRFSAERPKGSFSTLEIQRTEQGDSAMYLCASSNGGSVGTDTQYFGPGTRLTVL.

The chain employs TRBV7-9 and TRBJ1-2; weak D call: TRBD1 (6 bases). V lost 5 bases to trimming and J lost 4 bases, with 8 bases between them. Germline V gene sequence: CDR1 SEHNR, CDR2 FQNEAQ (reference sequence). CDR3 length: 12 amino acids. This CDR3 is CASSPDSYGYTF. CDR3 DNA: TGTGCCAGCAGCCCGGACAGCTATGGCTACACCTTC. The whole variable domain, filled in from reference TRBV7-9 and TRBJ1-2, reads DTGVSQNPRHKITKRGQNVTFRCDPISEHNRLYWYRQTLGQGPEFLTYFQNEAQLEKSRLLSDRFSAERPKGSFSTLEIQRTEQGDSAMYLCASSPDSYGYTFGSGTRLTVV.

This sequence joins TRBV5-3 and TRBJ1-1, with D perhaps matching TRBD1 (5 bases). TRBV5-3 is an open reading frame, and its role is uncertain. Trimming stripped 2 bases from V and 4 bases from J, with 12 bases between. There are 14 residues in the CDR3. CDR3 loop: CARSFIPRGTEAFF. The CDR3 nucleotides are TGTGCCAGAAGCTTTATTCCAAGGGGCACTGAAGCTTTCTTT.

This clone came up a few times. This rearrangement joins TRBV18 to TRBJ1-1; TRBD1 might be the D (6 bases). The germline V gene encodes CDR1 KGHSH and CDR2 LQKENI. The germline V and J ends were trimmed by 4 bases and 4 bases, with 16 bases remaining between them. CDR3 length equals 15 residues. CDR3 in amino acids: CASSLTGGVGTEAFF. As DNA, the CDR3 is TGTGCCAGCTCACTAACCGGGGGCGTCGGCACTGAAGCTTTCTTT.

This clone has a single count. The rearrangement uses TRBV5-4 and TRBJ2-5; 8 bases fit TRBD1. The V and J ends lost 4 bases and 5 bases, in that order; junction bases with no gene match: 10. This CDR3 has 15 residues. Germline V CDR1 and CDR2: SGHNT, YYREEE (reference sequence). CDR3 coding DNA: TGTGCCAGCAGCCAGAAGACAGGGGCAGTGGAGACCCAGTACTTC. It specifies CASSQKTGAVETQYF.

V usage is TRBV27 and J usage is TRBJ1-1; TRBD1 agrees at 7 bases. Germline V lookup: CDR1 MNHEY, CDR2 SMNVEV (reference sequence). J lost 1 base, V lost 9 bases, and 8 bases had no gene match. The CDR3 is 14 amino acids. CDR3 protein: CASGQVGGNTEAFF. In nucleotides, the CDR3 is TGTGCCAGTGGACAGGTCGGAGGGAACACTGAAGCTTTCTTT.

The chain joins TRBV7-6 to TRBJ2-5; D perhaps matches TRBD1 (5 bases). The CDR3 length is 13 residues. V gave up 4 bases and J gave up 4 bases, with 10 bases separating them. Germline values: CDR1 SGHVS, CDR2 FNYEAQ. The CDR3 is CASSSDSPETQYF. The CDR3 region has the DNA TGTGCCAGCAGCTCTGACAGCCCAGAGACCCAGTACTTC.

The chain has TRBV5-1 and TRBJ2-5, with a tentative D call TRBD2 (6 bases). The CDR3 has 16 residues. V lost 5 bases to trimming and J lost 5 bases, with 22 bases between them. The germline CDR1 and CDR2 sequences are SGHRS and YFSETQ. The CDR3 loop is CASSSLPSGGTETQYF. DNA of the CDR3: TGCGCCAGCAGTTCTCTCCCATCTGGGGGGACGGAGACCCAGTACTTC.

This clone is a singleton in its sample. The genes are TRBV9 and TRBJ1-6; D gene ambiguous. Trimming removed 2 bases from V and 6 bases from J, with 9 bases in between. The CDR3 extends over 14 amino acids. CDR1 SGDLS and CDR2 YYNGEE come from the germline V gene. In DNA form, the CDR3 reads TGTGCCAGCAGCGTCGACCGAACTAATTCACCCCTCCACTTT. Translation gives CASSVDRTNSPLHF.

V is TRBV5-1 and J is TRBJ2-1, with a tentative D call TRBD2 (5 bases). The CDR3 has 17 amino acids. Trimming stripped 5 bases from V and 4 bases from J, with 22 bases between. In germline, CDR1 is SGHRS, CDR2 YFSETQ. CDR3 sequence: CASREEVRDWGYNEQFF. DNA for the CDR3: TGCGCCAGCAGGGAGGAAGTGAGGGATTGGGGTTACAATGAGCAGTTCTTC.

This rearrangement joins TRBV5-6 to TRBJ1-5, with a weak D call TRBD1 (6 bases). V was shortened by 3 bases and J by 7 bases, with 17 bases between the two germline ends. The CDR3 loop spans 15 amino acids. Germline V gene lookup returns CDR1 SGHDT and CDR2 YYEEEE. The CDR3 region is CASSSFGGRDQPQHF. The CDR3 nucleotides are TGTGCCAGCAGCTCGTTTGGGGGGCGAGACCAGCCCCAGCATTTT.

A few counts support this clone. The V call is TRBV11-2, the J call TRBJ2-7; D is ambiguous. V lost 3 bases and J lost 6, with 18 bases in between. This CDR3 is 15 amino acids long. Germline V gene data show CDR1 as SGHAT and CDR2 as FQNNGV. This CDR3 is CASSFQVLPSGEQYF. In nucleotides, the CDR3 is TGTGCCAGCAGCTTTCAAGTTCTCCCTTCGGGCGAGCAGTACTTC.

V and J are TRBV7-2 and TRBJ2-5; the D gene could be TRBD1 or TRBD2 (7 bases each). CDR1 is SGHTA and CDR2 is FQGNSA in the germline V gene. The length of the CDR3 is 14 residues. Deletions cut 6 bases from V and 5 bases from J, with 16 bases between. The CDR3 region is CASSPGRGGETQYF. The DNA for the CDR3 is TGTGCCAGCAGTCCCGGCAGGGGGGGTGAGACCCAGTACTTC.

This clone came up once. The chain joins TRBV18 to TRBJ2-7; possible D gene TRBD1, 6 bases. The CDR3 totals 15 residues. The V and J ends lost 3 bases and 7 bases respectively, with 19 bases between them. Germline V gives CDR1 KGHSH, CDR2 LQKENI. CDR3 in amino acids: CASSPGGVGAREQYF. The CDR3 DNA is TGTGCCAGCTCACCCGGCGGCGTGGGGGCGCGGGAGCAGTACTTC.

The chain employs TRBV18 and TRBJ2-3; 9 bases line up with TRBD2. This CDR3 spans 17 amino acids. V lost 0 bases and J lost 0; bases outside the gene matches: 4. The V gene's germline CDR1 is KGHSH and CDR2 LQKENI. CDR3 protein: CASSPPGLAKSTDTQYF. The CDR3, as DNA: TGTGCCAGCTCACCACCGGGACTAGCCAAAAGCACAGATACGCAGTATTTT.

J is TRBJ2-5 and V is TRBV5-1, with 7 bases fitting TRBD1. This CDR3 is 15 amino acids long. Germline V gene data show CDR1 as SGHRS and CDR2 as YFSETQ. With V trimmed by 4 bases and J by 2 bases, 8 bases remained unmatched. The CDR3 DNA reads TGCGCCAGCAGCAGATCCTCACAGGGGCAAGAGACCCAGTACTTC. It encodes CASSRSSQGQETQYF.

J is TRBJ2-7 and V is TRBV5-8, with TRBD2 identical over 11 bases. Per the germline V gene, CDR1 is SGHTS and CDR2 is YDEGEE. There are 15 residues in the CDR3. Losses at the gene ends were 0 bases for V and 3 bases for J; bases not matched to a gene: 2. The CDR3 protein is CASSLGTSGFYEQYF. In DNA form, the CDR3 reads TGTGCCAGCAGCTTGGGGACTAGCGGGTTCTACGAGCAGTACTTC. Full variable domain (outside the CDR3, taken from reference TRBV5-8 and TRBJ2-7): EAGVTQSPTHLIKTRGQQATLRCSPISGHTSVYWYQQALGLGLQFLLWYDEGEERNRGNFPPRFSGRQFPNYSSELNVNALELEDSALYLCASSLGTSGFYEQYFGPGTRLTVT.

This chain connects TRBV7-9 to TRBJ1-1; TRBD1 matches 9 bases. The germline CDR1 and CDR2 sequences are SEHNR and FQNEAQ (reference sequence). The ends lost 8 bases at V and 3 bases at J; junction bases unmatched: 1. This CDR3 comprises 12 residues. The CDR3 DNA is TGTGCCAGCTGGACAGGGGACACTGAAGCTTTCTTT. As protein: CASWTGDTEAFF. The entire variable domain, with the rest obtained from reference TRBV7-9 and TRBJ1-1, is as follows: DTGVSQNPRHKITKRGQNVTFRCDPISEHNRLYWYRQTLGQGPEFLTYFQNEAQLEKSRLLSDRFSAERPKGSFSTLEIQRTEQGDSAMYLCASWTGDTEAFFGQGTRLTVV.

Comment on this clone: Other DNA variants within this sample encode the same CDR3. V gene TRBV30 combines with J gene TRBJ1-5; no clear D gene. In germline, CDR1 is GTSNPN, CDR2 SVGIG (reference sequence). There are 13 residues in the CDR3. The V and J ends lost 2 bases and 6 bases respectively, with 11 bases between them. The chain's CDR3 is CAWSRAGTQPQHF. DNA for the CDR3: TGTGCCTGGAGTAGAGCCGGAACTCAGCCCCAGCATTTT.

The chain recombines TRBV5-4 with TRBJ1-1, with D possibly being TRBD1 (6 bases). CDR1 SGHNT and CDR2 YYREEE come from the germline V gene (reference sequence). CDR3 length: 13 amino acids. V was shortened by 5 bases and J by 5 bases, with 13 bases between the two germline ends. The CDR3 loop is CASRGLGATEAFF. CDR3 coding DNA: TGTGCCAGCAGGGGATTGGGGGCGACTGAAGCTTTCTTT.

This clone was counted between two and nine times. This chain links TRBV7-2 with TRBJ1-6; D is undetermined. The CDR3 spans 14 residues. Germline V gene lookup returns CDR1 SGHTA and CDR2 FQGNSA. The V gene lost 4 bases and the J gene lost 8 bases, with 12 bases spanning the gap. The CDR3 DNA is TGTGCCAGCAGCTCGCGGAGGGTAGATTCACCCCTCCACTTT. Translating it yields CASSSRRVDSPLHF. The full variable domain, in which reference TRBV7-2 and TRBJ1-6 provide the parts outside the CDR3, is GAGVSQSPSNKVTEKGKDVELRCDPISGHTALYWYRQSLGQGLEFLIYFQGNSAPDKSGLPSDRFSAERTGGSVSTLTIQRTQQEDSAVYLCASSSRRVDSPLHFGNGTRLTVT.

The chain combines TRBV5-4 with TRBJ2-3; no clear D gene. The CDR3 length is 15 residues. Per germline, CDR1 SGHNT and CDR2 YYREEE (reference sequence). V gave up 5 bases and J gave up 3 bases, with 16 bases separating them. The CDR3 loop reads CASSLKGSGTDTQYF. The CDR3 DNA is TGTGCCAGCAGTTTGAAAGGATCCGGTACAGATACGCAGTATTTT.

V gene TRBV19 combines with J gene TRBJ1-2; perhaps TRBD1 as D (5 bases). Germline assignment: CDR1 LNHDA and CDR2 SQIVND (reference sequence). The CDR3 spans 14 residues. V was cut by 6 bases and J by 1 base, with 12 bases left in between. The CDR3 region has the DNA TGTGCCAGTAGAAGCGGGGGGGGTAACTATGGCTACACCTTC. Its translation: CASRSGGGNYGYTF.

V and J are TRBV10-3 and TRBJ2-7; 9 positions agree with TRBD1. CDR3 size: 19 residues. V gave up 4 bases and J gave up 0 bases; unmatched junction bases: 16. CDR1 is ENHRY and CDR2 is SYGVKD in the germline V gene. The CDR3 DNA sequence: TGTGCCATCAGTGGCTTTCATCTCGTGGAGACAGGGGGCTCCTACGAGCAGTACTTC. Translated, it gives CAISGFHLVETGGSYEQYF.

Here the CDR3 DNA reads TGTGCCAGCAGCTTGGATCAACGGAGCACAGATACGCAGTATTTT. Translating gives CASSLDQRSTDTQYF. The chain is built from TRBV5-4 and TRBJ2-3; unclear D gene. The CDR3 has 15 amino acids. The germline CDR1 and CDR2 sequences are SGHNT and YYREEE (reference sequence). V was shortened by 0 bases and J by 0 bases, with 8 bases between the two germline ends.

This clone came up once. V usage is TRBV21-1 and J usage is TRBJ2-7; the table's D gene call, TRBD1, was not cross checked with the DNA. TRBV21-1 is a pseudogene segment. The CDR3 sequence is 18 residues long. The DNA for the CDR3 is TGTGCCAGCAGCAAAAGAGTAATGGCCAAGGGGGATGGGTACGAGCAGTACTTC. Amino acids: CASSKRVMAKGDGYEQYF.

The chain carries TRBV10-3 and TRBJ2-7, with D possibly matching TRBD2 (6 bases). The V and J ends lost 3 bases and 5 bases respectively, with 11 bases between them. Per germline, CDR1 ENHRY and CDR2 SYGVKD. The length of the CDR3 is 13 residues. The CDR3 bases are TGTGCCATCAGTGAAATCGGCGGGAACGAGCAGTACTTC. Its translation: CAISEIGGNEQYF.